The clone carrying this TCR beta chain was seen a few times. The sample is drawn from a study of blood T cell repertoires in COVID-19. Study-wide background: Whether acute or convalescent, the COVID-19 samples came from the United States, Italy and Spain. Sources were T cells, B-cell-depleted T cells, or PBMCs; the material itself was cDNA or gDNA.

Trimming pared 1 base from V and 8 bases from J, leaving 14 bases between. This CDR3 is 15 amino acids long. Germline loops: CDR1 KGHSH, CDR2 LQKENI. Only in-frame clones appear in the TCRdb table, and some are missing; sequencing was by immunoSEQ multiplex PCR. The sample has around 340,000 clones, approximately 91% seen once; the top ten hold under 1.2%. Participant age was roughly 18 to 89 years, and participants resided in fewer than 25 US areas. Material for sequencing was PBMCs or T cells enriched from blood (not recorded which). The TCR was taken from a woman in her 30s who had been exposed to COVID-19. V is TRBV18 and J is TRBJ1-4, with D maybe TRBD1 (5 bases). CDR3 sequence: CASSPRAGKGEKLFF. DNA for the CDR3: TGTGCCAGCTCACCACGCGCAGGGAAAGGGGAAAAACTGTTTTTT.